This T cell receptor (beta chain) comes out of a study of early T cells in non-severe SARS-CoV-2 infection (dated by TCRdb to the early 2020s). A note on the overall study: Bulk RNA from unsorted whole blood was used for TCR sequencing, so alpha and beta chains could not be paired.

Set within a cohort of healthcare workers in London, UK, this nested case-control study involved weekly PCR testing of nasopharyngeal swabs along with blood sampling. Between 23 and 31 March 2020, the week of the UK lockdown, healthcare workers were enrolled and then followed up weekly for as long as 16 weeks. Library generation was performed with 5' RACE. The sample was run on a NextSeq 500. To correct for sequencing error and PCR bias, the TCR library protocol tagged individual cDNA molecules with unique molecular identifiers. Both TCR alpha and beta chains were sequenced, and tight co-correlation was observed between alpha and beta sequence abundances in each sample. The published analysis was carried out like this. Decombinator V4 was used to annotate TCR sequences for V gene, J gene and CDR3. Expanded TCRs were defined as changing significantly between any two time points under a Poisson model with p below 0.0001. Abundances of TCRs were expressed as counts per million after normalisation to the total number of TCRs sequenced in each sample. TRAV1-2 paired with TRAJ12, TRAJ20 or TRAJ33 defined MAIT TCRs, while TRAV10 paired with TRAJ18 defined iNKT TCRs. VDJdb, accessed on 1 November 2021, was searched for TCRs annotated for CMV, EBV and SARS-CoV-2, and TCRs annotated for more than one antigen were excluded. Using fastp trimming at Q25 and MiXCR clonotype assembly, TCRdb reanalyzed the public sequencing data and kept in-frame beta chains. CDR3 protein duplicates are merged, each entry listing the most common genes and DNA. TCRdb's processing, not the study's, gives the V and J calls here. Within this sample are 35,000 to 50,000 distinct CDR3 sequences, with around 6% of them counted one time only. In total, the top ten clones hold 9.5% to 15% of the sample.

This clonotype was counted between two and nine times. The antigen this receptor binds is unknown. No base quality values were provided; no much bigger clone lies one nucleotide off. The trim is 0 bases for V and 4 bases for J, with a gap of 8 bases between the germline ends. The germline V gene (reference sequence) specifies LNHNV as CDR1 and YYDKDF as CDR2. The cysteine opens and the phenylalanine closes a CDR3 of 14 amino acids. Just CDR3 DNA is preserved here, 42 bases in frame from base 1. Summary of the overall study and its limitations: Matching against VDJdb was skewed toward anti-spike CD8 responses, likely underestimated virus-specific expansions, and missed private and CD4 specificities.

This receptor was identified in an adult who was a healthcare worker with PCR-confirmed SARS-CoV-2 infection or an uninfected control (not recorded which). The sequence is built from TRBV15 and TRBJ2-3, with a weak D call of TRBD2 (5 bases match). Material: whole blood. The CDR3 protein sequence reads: CATSRDLASDTQYF. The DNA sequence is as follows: TGTGCCACCAGCAGAGATCTAGCATCAGATACGCAGTATTTT. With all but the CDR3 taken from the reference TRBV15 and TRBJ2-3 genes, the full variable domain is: DAMVIQNPRYQVTQFGKPVTLSCSQTLNHNVMYWYQQKSSQAPKLLFHYYDKDFNNEADTPDNFQSRRPNTSFCFLDIRSPGLGDTAMYLCATSRDLASDTQYFGPGTRLTVL.